This T cell receptor beta chain was recovered during a study of cytomegalovirus exposure and HLA in healthy donors. Points from the study as a whole: Accurate prediction of most subjects' HLA-A and HLA-B alleles from TCR beta sequences was reported. The authors enumerated 150 to 200 TCR beta chains as linked to cytomegalovirus.

PCR employed 60 Vbeta and 13 Jbeta primers. Profiling relied on immunoSEQ multiplex PCR, and the TCRdb table lists in-frame clones only, not all of them. Of roughly 72,000 clones in the sample, roughly 79% are singletons; the top ten hold 22%. As concerns this clone: The antigen is unknown.

With V trimmed by 0 bases and J by 3 bases, 11 bases remained unmatched. Germline V gives CDR1 SQVTM, CDR2 ANQGSEA. This CDR3 has 17 residues. Specimen: PBMCs. The clonotype originates from a woman between 35 and 50 years old in good health and CMV-seropositive. The V call is TRBV29-1, the J call TRBJ2-1, with 7 bases fitting TRBD2. CDR3 sequence (DNA): TGCAGCGTTGAAGATCAGGTGGGAGGGTTCTTCTACAATGAGCAGTTCTTC. It encodes CSVEDQVGGFFYNEQFF.